The 2 T cell receptor beta chains in this list originate from one sample, sequenced in a study of T-cell reconstitution after alpha-beta-depleted transplantation in children. The authors prepared the TCRbeta library with unique molecular identifiers. TCRdb redid the calling of the PCR reads with MiXCR, one entry per CDR3 protein. Of hundreds of thousands of distinct CDR3 sequences listed, over 10% are singletons. The sequencing here drew on PBMCs, taken before TCRalphabeta/CD19-depleted stem cell transplant. These receptors all stem from a girl aged 2 to 10 with congenital amegakaryocytic thrombocytopenia, due to receive a stem cell transplant.

Regarding this clonotype: Just one base apart from a much larger clone, this may be a read error. The chain couples TRBV12-3 or TRBV12-4 to TRBJ1-5; D is unresolved. This CDR3 region has 15 residues. Trimming removed 6 bases from V and 5 bases from J, with 17 bases in between. The chain's CDR3 is CASSQDPEFHQPQHF. In nucleotides, the CDR3 is TGTGCCAGCAGCCAGGACCCAGAATTTCATCAGCCCCAGCATTTT.

Only a few counts were recorded for this clonotype. CDR3 sequence: CASKETPGTSGRSETQYF. DNA of the CDR3: TGCGCCAGCAAAGAGACACCCGGGACTAGCGGGAGGTCGGAGACCCAGTACTTC. The V call is TRBV5-1, the J call TRBJ2-5; 15 bases are a match to TRBD2. J was trimmed by 5 bases and V by 6 bases; bases with no gene match: 14. CDR1 and CDR2 from the germline V gene are SGHRS and YFSETQ. The CDR3 is 18 residues long.